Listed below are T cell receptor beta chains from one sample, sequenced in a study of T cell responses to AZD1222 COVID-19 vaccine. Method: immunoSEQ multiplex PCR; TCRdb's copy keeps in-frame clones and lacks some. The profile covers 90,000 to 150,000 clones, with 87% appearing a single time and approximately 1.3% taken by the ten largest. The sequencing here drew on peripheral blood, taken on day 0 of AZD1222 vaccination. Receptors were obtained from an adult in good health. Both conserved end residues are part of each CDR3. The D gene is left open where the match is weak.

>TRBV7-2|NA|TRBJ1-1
CASSSLPGIEAFF
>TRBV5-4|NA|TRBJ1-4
CASSQDGRAGEKLFF
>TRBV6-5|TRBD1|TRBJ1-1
CAGETGDRRTEAFF
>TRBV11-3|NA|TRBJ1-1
CASSFGYSTEAFF
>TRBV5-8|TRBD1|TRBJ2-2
CASSYRDRTTGELFF
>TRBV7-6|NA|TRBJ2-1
CASSVQGYEQFF
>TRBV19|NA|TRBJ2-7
CASSTLGTYEQYF
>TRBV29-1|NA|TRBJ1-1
CSVGQGGFRGEAFF
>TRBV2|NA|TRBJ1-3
CASSESSRNTIYF
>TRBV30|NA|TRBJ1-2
CAWSGLGYTF
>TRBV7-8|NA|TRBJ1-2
CASSPWEAASANYGYTF
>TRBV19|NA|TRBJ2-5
CASSIAEQETQYF
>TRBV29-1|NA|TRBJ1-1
CSVAGMVIPPAFF
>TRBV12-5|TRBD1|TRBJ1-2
CASGSEEGQLYGYTF
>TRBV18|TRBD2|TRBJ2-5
CASSSGLEETQYF
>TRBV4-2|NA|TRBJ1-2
CASRGLSNYGYTF
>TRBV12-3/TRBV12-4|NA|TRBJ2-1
CASGVGYNEQFF
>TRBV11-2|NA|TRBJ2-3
CASRLIGQSSDTQYF
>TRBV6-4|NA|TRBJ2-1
CASSDSGTDYNEQFF
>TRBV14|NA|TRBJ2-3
CASSQVGGAADTQYF
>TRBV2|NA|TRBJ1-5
CASSAEGYSNQPQHF
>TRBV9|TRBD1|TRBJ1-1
CASSPGTGARAFF
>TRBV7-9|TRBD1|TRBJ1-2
CASSPRGGQAYGYTF
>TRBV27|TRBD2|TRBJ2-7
CASKPGLAGVYEQYF
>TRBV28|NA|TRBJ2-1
CASLPGFGTSNGYEQFF
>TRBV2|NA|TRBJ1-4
CASRLDSLFF
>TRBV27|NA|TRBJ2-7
CASSFTPRGLGYEQYF
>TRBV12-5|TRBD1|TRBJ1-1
CASGLVQGSNTEAFF